The T cell receptor (beta chain) under discussion was sequenced for a study of T cells in Graves' hyperthyroidism and ophthalmopathy. About the research overall: Peripheral blood collection took place at initial diagnosis, before any treatment.

The ends were cut back, 1 base at V and 5 bases at J, with 12 bases in the middle. Germline CDR1 SEHNR, CDR2 FQNEAQ (reference sequence). The CDR3 length is 15 residues. With regard to this clonotype: Its antigen remains unidentified.

TCR beta CDR3 sequences were amplified from RNA transcripts. The study used the HTBI primer set for a first-round RT-PCR of the TCR CDR3. In TCRdb, the multiplex PCR reads were re-called with MiXCR into one record per CDR3 protein. Here the sample spans hundreds of thousands of distinct CDR3 sequences, less than 25% being singletons. General observations from the study: Most thyroid clonotypes with frequency above 0.001 were detected in blood.

Not enrolled were patients with uncontrolled infection, other autoimmune disease, pregnancy or lactation. Based on clinical symptoms, serum thyroxine and TRAb, thyroid ultrasound and orbital computed tomography, diagnoses were reached. The sequenced material came from blood. The source is a man aged 30-40 years with Graves' ophthalmopathy. The V gene is TRBV7-9, the J gene TRBJ2-1; D perhaps matches TRBD2 (5 bases). In DNA, the CDR3 is TGTGCCAGCAGCTTAGGCGGGTTGCTCCACAATGAGCAGTTCTTC. This sequence encodes CASSLGGLLHNEQFF.